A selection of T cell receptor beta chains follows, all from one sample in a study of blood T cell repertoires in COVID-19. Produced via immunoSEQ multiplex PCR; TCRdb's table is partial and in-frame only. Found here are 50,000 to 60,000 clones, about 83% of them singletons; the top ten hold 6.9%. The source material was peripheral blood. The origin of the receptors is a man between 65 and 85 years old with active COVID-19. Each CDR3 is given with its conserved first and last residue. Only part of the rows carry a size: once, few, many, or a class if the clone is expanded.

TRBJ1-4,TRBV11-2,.,CASSPTGTPGGKLFF
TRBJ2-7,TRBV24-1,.,CATSDSGTVSYEQYF
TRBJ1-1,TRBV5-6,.,CASSVGLARRNTEAFF
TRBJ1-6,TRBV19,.,CASSTNGLNSPLHF
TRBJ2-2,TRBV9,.,CASSVQGASNTGELFF
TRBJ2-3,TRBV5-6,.,CASSQGSAQYF
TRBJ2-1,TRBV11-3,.,CASSPRLQPRNEQFF
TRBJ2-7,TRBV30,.,CAWSKGTSGVNEQYF
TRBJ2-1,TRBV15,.,CATSRASGGYNEQFF
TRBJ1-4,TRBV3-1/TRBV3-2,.,CASSSPPQGPSEKLFF
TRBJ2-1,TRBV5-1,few,CASSLGTDFSNEQFF
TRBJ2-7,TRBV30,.,CACPGGGGYEQYF
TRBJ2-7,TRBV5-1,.,CASSLNRGSNEQYF
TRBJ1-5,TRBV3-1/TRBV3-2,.,CASSPDRGPSQPQHF
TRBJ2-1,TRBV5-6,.,CASRARGEGYNEQFF
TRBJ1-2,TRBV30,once,CAWSVLGQPLKIYGYTF
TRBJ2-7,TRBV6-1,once,CASSSAGLTYEQYF
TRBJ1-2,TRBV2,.,CASSEGRSYYGYTF
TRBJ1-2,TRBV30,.,CAWSAENYGYTF
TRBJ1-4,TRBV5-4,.,CASSVQGNNEKLFF
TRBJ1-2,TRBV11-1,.,CASSLGGQSYGYTF
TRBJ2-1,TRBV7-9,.,CASSFGTSRNNEQFF